The 21 T cell receptor beta chains in this list originate from one sample, sequenced in a study of blood T cell repertoires in COVID-19. Sequenced by immunoSEQ multiplex PCR; TCRdb stores in-frame clones only, minus some. Of tens of thousands of clones in the sample, 90% were seen once. Sequenced sample: peripheral blood. These receptors came from a man aged 45-65 years with acute or convalescent COVID-19.

V usage is TRBV4-2 and J usage is TRBJ2-1, with no clear D. This CDR3 is 15 amino acids long. From germline, CDR1 is LGHNA and CDR2 YNFKEQ. Trimming stripped 0 bases from V and 1 base from J, with 7 bases between. This CDR3 reads CASSQDVGSYNEQFF. Here the CDR3 DNA reads TGTGCCAGCAGCCAAGATGTCGGTTCCTACAATGAGCAGTTCTTC.

The chain has TRBV6-2 or TRBV6-3 and TRBJ2-1, with 13 bases matching TRBD2. V shed 6 bases, J shed 9 bases, and the junction held 8 bases outside the gene matches. Germline lookup yields CDR1 MNHEY and CDR2 SVGEGT. This CDR3 spans 15 amino acids. CDR3 amino acids: CASSPRTSGSIEQFF. CDR3 in DNA: TGTGCCAGCAGCCCCAGGACTAGCGGGAGTATTGAGCAGTTCTTC.

The rearrangement uses TRBV19 and TRBJ2-2, with TRBD2 matching over 8 bases. The CDR3 totals 18 residues. Germline loops: CDR1 LNHDA, CDR2 SQIVND (reference sequence). J was trimmed by 1 base and V by 6 bases; bases with no gene match: 13. The CDR3 reads CASRKGLDMAGNTGELFF. CDR3 DNA: TGTGCCAGTAGAAAGGGACTAGACATGGCTGGGAACACCGGGGAGCTGTTTTTT.

The V call is TRBV19, the J call TRBJ2-4; no clear D. The germline gives CDR1 LNHDA, CDR2 SQIVND (reference sequence). CDR3 size: 13 residues. The V end lost 5 bases, the J end lost 0 bases, and 5 bases lay between the germline ends. CDR3 protein: CASSSLAKNIQYF. The DNA of the CDR3 is TGTGCCAGTAGTTCATTAGCCAAAAACATTCAGTACTTC.

CDR3 sequence reads: CATSREGAGMGYTF. DNA for the CDR3: TGTGCCACCAGCAGAGAGGGTGCAGGGATGGGCTACACCTTC. The chain has TRBV15 and TRBJ1-2, with a possible D match to TRBD1 (5 bases). With 0 bases removed from V and 8 bases from J, the gap between germline ends came to 13 bases. The CDR3 loop spans 14 amino acids. CDR1 LNHNV and CDR2 YYDKDF come from the germline V gene (reference sequence).

CDR3 loop: CASSERQAGYGYTF. CDR3 coding DNA: TGTGCCAGCAGTGAACGTCAGGCCGGCTATGGCTACACCTTC. The chain combines TRBV6-1 with TRBJ1-2; the D is unclear. The CDR3 extends over 14 amino acids. Trimming removed 2 bases from V and 4 bases from J, with 11 bases in between. Germline-derived CDR1 and CDR2 are MNHNS and SASEGT.

The rearrangement uses TRBV5-5 and TRBJ1-4; perhaps TRBD1 as D (6 bases). The length of the CDR3 is 19 residues. Trimming stripped 3 bases from V and 8 bases from J, with 29 bases between. Per the germline V gene, CDR1 is SGHKS and CDR2 is YYEKEE (reference sequence). The CDR3 region has the DNA TGTGCCAGCAGCTCCCCGCCGCGTTCCACAGGGACCCTTATCGAAAAACTGTTTTTT. It yields the protein CASSSPPRSTGTLIEKLFF.

This rearrangement joins TRBV4-1 to TRBJ2-5; 13 bases agree with TRBD2. The junction had 4 bases not matched to a gene; V was cut back by 0 bases and J by 6 bases. The CDR3 contains 16 residues. Germline CDR1 reads MGHRA; CDR2 reads YSYEKL. The CDR3, as DNA: TGCGCCAGCAGCCAAGATACGACTAGCGGGAGGAAGACCCAGTACTTC. Protein sequence: CASSQDTTSGRKTQYF.

The genes are TRBV11-2 and TRBJ1-1, with D maybe TRBD1 (6 bases). Between the trimmed V and J ends, which lost 0 bases and 7 bases, there was a span of 15 bases. This CDR3 is 15 amino acids long. Germline values: CDR1 SGHAT, CDR2 FQNNGV. Written as DNA, the CDR3 is TGTGCCAGCAGCTTAGATAGTGGCCAGGGGATTGAAGCTTTCTTT. It specifies CASSLDSGQGIEAFF.

J is TRBJ1-2 and V is TRBV25-1, with a tentative D call TRBD1 (5 bases). V gave up 6 bases and J gave up 3 bases, with 8 bases separating them. The CDR3 consists of 12 residues. Germline CDR1 reads MGHDK; CDR2 reads SYGVNS. The CDR3 region has the DNA TGTGCCAGCAGCCTGACAGACTATGGCTACACCTTC. The encoded protein is CASSLTDYGYTF.

The V gene is TRBV18, the J gene TRBJ2-4; tentative D call: TRBD1 (6 bases). The CDR3 is made up of 15 amino acids. Germline V gene data show CDR1 as KGHSH and CDR2 as LQKENI. Between the trimmed V and J ends, which lost 3 bases and 3 bases, there was a span of 12 bases. The CDR3 DNA sequence: TGTGCCAGCTCACCCGTAACAGGGTTCAAAAACATTCAGTACTTC. As protein: CASSPVTGFKNIQYF.

The chain joins TRBV19 to TRBJ1-1; TRBD1 is a possible D gene (5 bases). Trimming left V 3 bases short and J 7 bases short, with 12 bases between. Germline lookup yields CDR1 LNHDA and CDR2 SQIVND (reference sequence). This CDR3 contains 13 residues. The CDR3 region is CASSIRGTSEAFF. In DNA, the CDR3 is TGTGCCAGTAGTATCCGCGGGACCAGTGAAGCTTTCTTT.

The DNA of the CDR3 is TGTGCCAGCAGCTTACCCGGCGGGGAGCTGTTTTTT. As protein: CASSLPGGELFF. The chain links TRBV5-4 to TRBJ2-2, with D uncertain. Trimming removed 2 bases at V and 7 bases at J, with 6 bases between. The germline CDR1 and CDR2 sequences are SGHNT and YYREEE (reference sequence). CDR3 length: 12 residues.

The rearrangement joins TRBV15 to TRBJ1-3; D is undetermined. The CDR3 covers 16 residues. V dropped 0 bases and J dropped 9 bases, with 18 bases sitting between them. CDR1 LNHNV and CDR2 YYDKDF come from the germline V gene (reference sequence). Here the CDR3 reads CATSRDPVITSGTIYF. The CDR3 nucleotides read TGTGCCACCAGCAGAGATCCTGTAATCACTAGTGGCACCATATATTTT.

This clone was seen once. This rearrangement joins TRBV19 to TRBJ2-3, with 8 bases fitting TRBD2. Germline CDR1 LNHDA, CDR2 SQIVND (reference sequence). The CDR3 consists of 14 residues. Trimming removed 5 bases from V and 5 bases from J; junction bases left unmatched: 6. CDR3 in DNA: TGTGCCAGTAGTCAAGGGACTAGGGGAGATACGCAGTATTTT. Amino acids: CASSQGTRGDTQYF.

The chain couples TRBV12-2 to TRBJ2-7; the table's D call TRBD1 went unverified against the DNA. TRBV12-2 is labeled a pseudogene. The CDR3 has 16 residues. DNA for the CDR3: TGTGCAAGTCGCTTAGCGATTTTTGGGACAGTATACGAGCAGTACTTC. Its translation is CASRLAIFGTVYEQYF.

The chain recombines TRBV5-6 with TRBJ1-2; D remains ambiguous. This CDR3 comprises 13 residues. CDR1 is SGHDT, CDR2 YYEEEE, per germline. The V end was cut by 0 bases, the J end by 3 bases, with 6 bases between. In DNA, the CDR3 is TGTGCCAGCAGCTTGGACGGGGACTATGGCTACACCTTC. Protein: CASSLDGDYGYTF.

V and J are TRBV12-3 or TRBV12-4 and TRBJ1-2; possibly TRBD1 for D (5 bases). The germline V and J ends were trimmed by 1 base and 5 bases, with 5 bases remaining between them. The CDR3 totals 12 residues. CDR3 sequence reads: CASSLGQYGYTF. CDR3 DNA: TGTGCCAGCAGTTTAGGACAGTATGGCTACACCTTC.

This sequence joins TRBV5-6 and TRBJ1-3; perhaps TRBD1 as D (5 bases). CDR3 length: 17 residues. The V gene's germline CDR1 is SGHDT and CDR2 YYEEEE. Trimming shortened V by 2 bases and J by 0 bases, and 15 bases separated the two germline ends. The CDR3 sequence is CASSFWGRGGSGNTIYF. The CDR3 nucleotides are TGTGCCAGCAGCTTCTGGGGAAGGGGCGGCTCTGGAAACACCATATATTTT. Full variable domain (remainder filled in from reference TRBV5-6 and TRBJ1-3): DAGVTQSPTHLIKTRGQQVTLRCSPKSGHDTVSWYQQALGQGPQFIFQYYEEEERQRGNFPDRFSGHQFPNYSSELNVNALLLGDSALYLCASSFWGRGGSGNTIYFGEGSWLTVV.

The chain carries TRBV6-5 and TRBJ1-3; the D gene is possibly TRBD1 (5 bases). The CDR3 consists of 15 residues. Germline V lookup: CDR1 MNHEY, CDR2 SVGAGI. V shed 5 bases and J shed 4 bases, with 15 bases lying between them. CDR3 in amino acids: CASSLDITPGNTIYF. The DNA of the CDR3 is TGTGCCAGCAGTCTGGACATAACGCCCGGAAACACCATATATTTT.

The rearrangement uses TRBV19 and TRBJ2-1; 10 bases match TRBD2. Germline V gene sequence: CDR1 LNHDA, CDR2 SQIVND (reference sequence). The CDR3 covers 18 residues. V lost 4 bases, J lost 7 bases, and 16 bases stayed unmatched. The CDR3 is CASSRGGAAGGPWNEQFF. In nucleotides, the CDR3 is TGTGCCAGTAGTAGGGGCGGAGCAGCGGGAGGGCCTTGGAATGAGCAGTTCTTC.